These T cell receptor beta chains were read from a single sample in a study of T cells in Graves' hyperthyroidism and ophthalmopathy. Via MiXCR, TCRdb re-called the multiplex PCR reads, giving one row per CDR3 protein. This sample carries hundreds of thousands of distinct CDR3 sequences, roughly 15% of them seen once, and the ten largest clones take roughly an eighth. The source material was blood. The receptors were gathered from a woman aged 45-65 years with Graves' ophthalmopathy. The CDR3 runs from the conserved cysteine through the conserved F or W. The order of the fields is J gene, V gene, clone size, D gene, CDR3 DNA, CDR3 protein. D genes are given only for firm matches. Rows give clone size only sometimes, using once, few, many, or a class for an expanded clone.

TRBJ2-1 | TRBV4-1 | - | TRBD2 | TGCGCCAGCAGCCAAGGAAGCGGGAACTACAATGAGCAGTTCTTC | CASSQGSGNYNEQFF
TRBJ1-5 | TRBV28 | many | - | TGTGCCAGCAGCACGGGTTGGGGGGGCGGCAATCAGCCCCAGCATTTT | CASSTGWGGGNQPQHF
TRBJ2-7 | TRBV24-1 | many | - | TGTGCCACCAGTGATGCGGGATACGAGCAGTACTTC | CATSDAGYEQYF
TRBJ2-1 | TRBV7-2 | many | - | TGTGCCAGCAGCCGTCTGAGGGGGAATGAGCAGTTCTTC | CASSRLRGNEQFF
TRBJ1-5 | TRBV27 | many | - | TGTGCCAGCAGTGAACAGGGTATTAGCAATCAGCCCCAGCATTTT | CASSEQGISNQPQHF
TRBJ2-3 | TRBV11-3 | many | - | TGTGCCAGCAGCTTAGAACTGGGACCGGAGGCAGATACGCAGTATTTT | CASSLELGPEADTQYF
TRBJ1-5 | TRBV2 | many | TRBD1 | TGTGCCAGCAGTCGTGACAGGGGGCCTGAGGGTCAGCCCCAGCATTTT | CASSRDRGPEGQPQHF
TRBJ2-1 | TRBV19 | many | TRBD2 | TGTGCCAGTAGGACTCTAGCGGGCGGGATGGGTGAGCAGTTCTTC | CASRTLAGGMGEQFF
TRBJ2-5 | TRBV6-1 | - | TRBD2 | TGTGCCAGCAGTGCCGGGACTAGCGTTGGGGAGACCCAGTACTTC | CASSAGTSVGETQYF
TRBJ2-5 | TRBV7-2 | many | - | TGTGCCAGCAGCTATACAGGGTTACAAGAGACCCAGTACTTC | CASSYTGLQETQYF
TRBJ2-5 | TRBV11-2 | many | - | TGTGCCAGCAGCCTTACCCTAGCGTTAAGGTGGGAGACCCAGTACTTC | CASSLTLALRWETQYF
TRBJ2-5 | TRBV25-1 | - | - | TGTGCCAGCAAGGCAGGGTGGCAAGAGACCCAGTACTTC | CASKAGWQETQYF
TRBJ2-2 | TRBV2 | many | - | TGTGCCAGCAGTGAAGAGACAGGTCGCACCGGGGAGCTGTTTTTT | CASSEETGRTGELFF
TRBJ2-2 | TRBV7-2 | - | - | TGTGCCAGCAGCGCCCCAGGGGACACCGGGGAGCTGTTTTTT | CASSAPGDTGELFF
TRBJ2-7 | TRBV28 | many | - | TGTGCCAGCAGTAAGACACCCTACGAGCAGTACTTC | CASSKTPYEQYF
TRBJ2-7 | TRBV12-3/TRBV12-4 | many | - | TGTGCCAGCACCTACGGGGCTAGCGCCACCTACGAGCAGTACTTC | CASTYGASATYEQYF
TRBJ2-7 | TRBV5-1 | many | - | TGCGCCAGCAGACAGGGTTTCGAGCAGTACTTC | CASRQGFEQYF
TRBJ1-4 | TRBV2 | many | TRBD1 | TGTGCCAGCAAGGAGAGACAGGGCCGTGAAAAACTGTTTTTT | CASKERQGREKLFF
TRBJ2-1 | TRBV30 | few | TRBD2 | TGTGCCTGGAGTGCCCAACTAGCGGGAGGCGGCAATGAGCAGTTCTTC | CAWSAQLAGGGNEQFF
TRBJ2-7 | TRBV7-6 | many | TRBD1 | TGTGCCAGCAGCTTAGGACAGGGGGGGAGCTCCTACGAGCAGTACTTC | CASSLGQGGSSYEQYF
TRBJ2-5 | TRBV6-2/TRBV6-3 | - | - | TGTGCCAGCAATTCGGGGGAGACCCAGTACTTC | CASNSGETQYF
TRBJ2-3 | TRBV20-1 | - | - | TGCAGTGCTAGAGCGGGACTTGGTACAGATACGCAGTATTTT | CSARAGLGTDTQYF
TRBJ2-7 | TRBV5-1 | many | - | TGCGCCAGCAGCCTCCGCTCTAACTACGAGCAGTACTTC | CASSLRSNYEQYF
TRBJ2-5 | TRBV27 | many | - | TGTGCCAGCAGTTCCCGGACGATACTAGAGACCCAGTACTTC | CASSSRTILETQYF
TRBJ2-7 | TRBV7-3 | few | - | TGTGCCAGCAGCTTAACGGGGCAGGGACACGAGCAGTACTTC | CASSLTGQGHEQYF
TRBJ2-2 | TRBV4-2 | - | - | TGTGCCAGCAGGACCGGGACGACGAACACCGGGGAGCTGTTTTTT | CASRTGTTNTGELFF
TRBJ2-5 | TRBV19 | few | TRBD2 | TGTGCCAGTAGTTCGCGGGAGGTAGAGACCCAGTACTTC | CASSSREVETQYF
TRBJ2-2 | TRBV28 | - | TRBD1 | TGTGCCAGCAGTTTATCGCTAGGGACAGGGCAAGCCGGGGAGCTGTTTTTT | CASSLSLGTGQAGELFF
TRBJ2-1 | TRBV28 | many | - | TGTGCCAGCTTCTTAGGGCCGGGGGCATCCTACAATGAGCAGTTCTTC | CASFLGPGASYNEQFF
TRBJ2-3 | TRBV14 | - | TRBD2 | TGTGCCAGCAGCCAAGTAGCGGGAGGCCTCGTAAATACGCAGTATTTT | CASSQVAGGLVNTQYF
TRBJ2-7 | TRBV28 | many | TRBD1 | TGTGCCAGCAGTTTATCAGGGGGCCCGAGCCCGATAACCTACGAGCAGTACTTC | CASSLSGGPSPITYEQYF
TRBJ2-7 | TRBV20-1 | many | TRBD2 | TGCAGTGCTAGGCAAAGCGGGATTTACGAGCAGTACTTC | CSARQSGIYEQYF
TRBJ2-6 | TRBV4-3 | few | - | TGCGCCAGCAGCCAAGATTGGTCAGGGGCCAACGTCCTGACTTTC | CASSQDWSGANVLTF
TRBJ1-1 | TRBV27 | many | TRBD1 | TGTGCCAGCAGTTTATCACGGACAGGGAACACTGAAGCTTTCTTT | CASSLSRTGNTEAFF
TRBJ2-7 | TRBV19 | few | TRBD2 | TGTGCCAGTAGTAGAGGGAGGGACTACGAGCAGTACTTC | CASSRGRDYEQYF
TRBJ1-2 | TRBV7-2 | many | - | TGTGCCAGCAGCTTAGAAATGCTGGCTAACTATGGCTACACCTTC | CASSLEMLANYGYTF
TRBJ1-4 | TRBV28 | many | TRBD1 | TGTGCCAGCAGGGCCGGGACAGGGGGCATTGGTGAAAAACTGTTTTTT | CASRAGTGGIGEKLFF
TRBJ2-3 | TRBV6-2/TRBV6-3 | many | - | TGTGCCAGCAGTTACGCGAGGGACAGCACAGATACGCAGTATTTT | CASSYARDSTDTQYF
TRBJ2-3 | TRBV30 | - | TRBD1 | TGTGCCTGGAGTGTACGGACAGGTACGCAGTATTTT | CAWSVRTGTQYF
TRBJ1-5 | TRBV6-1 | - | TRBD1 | TGTGCCAGCAGTACCCCAGGGGGCTTTAGCAATCAGCCCCAGCATTTT | CASSTPGGFSNQPQHF
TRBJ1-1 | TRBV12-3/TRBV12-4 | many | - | TGTGCCAGCAGCTTTTTGGGGGTCACGCGCCTCACAAACACTGAAGCTTTCTTT | CASSFLGVTRLTNTEAFF
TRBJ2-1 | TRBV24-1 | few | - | TGTGCCACCAGTGGCCCGGGACCGAGACAGGCCTACAATGAGCAGTTCTTC | CATSGPGPRQAYNEQFF
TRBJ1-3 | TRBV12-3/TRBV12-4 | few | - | TGTGCCAGCAACCCCGGACAGTTTTACTCTGGAAACACCATATATTTT | CASNPGQFYSGNTIYF
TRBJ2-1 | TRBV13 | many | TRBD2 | TGTGCCAGCAGCTTAGGCTCTCTGCTAGCGGGAGAGTCTCATGAGCAGTTCTTC | CASSLGSLLAGESHEQFF
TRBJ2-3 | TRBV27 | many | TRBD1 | TGTGCCAGCAGTCTACAGGGGAGAGATACGCAGTATTTT | CASSLQGRDTQYF
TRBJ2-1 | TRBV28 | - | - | TGTGCCACAGTCCGCGGTCTACCCTACAATGAGCAGTTCTTC | CATVRGLPYNEQFF